A single sample is the source of the 13 T cell receptor beta chains below, sequenced in a study of T-cell reconstitution after alpha-beta-depleted transplantation in children. Unique molecular identifiers were built into the TCRbeta library. TCRdb used MiXCR to reprocess the PCR reads, holding one entry per CDR3 protein. The table shows approximately 240,000 distinct CDR3 sequences, with 8% to 9.5% occurring only once. Sample: PBMCs from the stem cell graft donor, taken from the stem cell graft. The receptor set was obtained from a human donor who donated a stem cell graft to a child with acute lymphoblastic leukemia.

The table lists this clonotype with many counts. CDR3 amino acids: CASSAKDRGTYEQYF. The CDR3 DNA follows: TGTGCCAGCAGCGCGAAGGACAGGGGGACCTACGAGCAGTACTTC. The chain couples TRBV7-9 to TRBJ2-7; 10 nucleotides line up with TRBD1. The CDR3 is 15 amino acids. Trimming removed 5 bases from V and 2 bases from J; junction bases left unmatched: 6. Germline V gene sequence: CDR1 SEHNR, CDR2 FQNEAQ (reference sequence). The whole variable domain, remainder taken from reference TRBV7-9 and TRBJ2-7, is DTGVSQNPRHKITKRGQNVTFRCDPISEHNRLYWYRQTLGQGPEFLTYFQNEAQLEKSRLLSDRFSAERPKGSFSTLEIQRTEQGDSAMYLCASSAKDRGTYEQYFGPGTRLTVT.

The chain uses TRBV5-1 and TRBJ2-2; a possible D gene is TRBD2 (6 bases). The V end was cut by 2 bases, the J end by 3 bases, with 14 bases between. The germline V gene has CDR1 SGHRS and CDR2 YFSETQ. The CDR3 totals 16 residues. This CDR3 is CASSFNWGEYTGELFF. In DNA form, the CDR3 reads TGCGCCAGCAGCTTTAACTGGGGGGAATACACCGGGGAGCTGTTTTTT.

CDR3 nucleotide sequence: TGTGCCAGCAGCTTAGCAGGACAGGCGACCCAGTACTTC. It translates to CASSLAGQATQYF. The rearrangement uses TRBV7-7 and TRBJ2-5, with 7 bases aligning to TRBD1. Germline CDR1 reads SSHAT; CDR2 reads FNYEAQ (reference sequence). The CDR3 is 13 amino acids. The trim removed 0 bases at V and 7 bases at J, leaving 2 bases unmatched. Full variable domain (rest looked up from reference TRBV7-7 and TRBJ2-5): GAGVSQSPRYKVTKRGQDVTLRCDPISSHATLYWYQQALGQGPEFLTYFNYEAQPDKSGLPSDRFSAERPEGSISTLTIQRTEQRDSAMYRCASSLAGQATQYFGPGTRLLVL.

The chain recombines TRBV29-1 with TRBJ2-2, with D uncertain. CDR1 is SQVTM, CDR2 ANQGSEA, per germline. The V end was cut by 0 bases, the J end by 4 bases, with 6 bases between. The CDR3 loop spans 13 amino acids. CDR3 sequence reads: CSVEEGSTGELFF. In DNA, the CDR3 is TGCAGCGTTGAAGAAGGAAGCACCGGGGAGCTGTTTTTT.

This clonotype turned up a few times. V is TRBV2 and J is TRBJ2-3; no definite D call. The CDR3 length is 13 residues. The germline V and J ends were trimmed by 5 bases and 3 bases, with 9 bases remaining between them. The germline V gene encodes CDR1 SNHLY and CDR2 FYNNEI. CDR3 DNA: TGTGCCAGCAGTCCCGAATTGACAGATACGCAGTATTTT. Amino acid sequence: CASSPELTDTQYF.

This clonotype showed up many times. The chain links TRBV5-1 to TRBJ2-1; TRBD2 aligns across 15 bases. CDR1 and CDR2 from the germline V gene are SGHRS and YFSETQ. The CDR3 has 18 amino acids. Trimming cost V 0 bases and J 5 bases; bases outside gene matches: 6. The CDR3 bases are TGCGCCAGCAGCTTGGGGACTAGCGGGGGGGCCTGGGACAATGAGCAGTTCTTC. It specifies CASSLGTSGGAWDNEQFF. Full variable domain (rest looked up from reference TRBV5-1 and TRBJ2-1): KAGVTQTPRYLIKTRGQQVTLSCSPISGHRSVSWYQQTPGQGLQFLFEYFSETQRNKGNFPGRFSGRQFSNSRSEMNVSTLELGDSALYLCASSLGTSGGAWDNEQFFGPGTRLTVL.

This clonotype has at least ten counts. This CDR3 is CASSGFRGHTGELFF. The CDR3 DNA is TGTGCCAGCAGTGGTTTCAGGGGGCACACCGGGGAGCTGTTTTTT. This rearrangement joins TRBV25-1 to TRBJ2-2, with TRBD1 matching 8 bases. This CDR3 has 15 amino acids. CDR1 MGHDK and CDR2 SYGVNS come from the germline V gene. With V trimmed by 4 bases and J by 3 bases, 4 bases remained unmatched.

This clonotype was counted a few times. The chain carries TRBV7-9 and TRBJ1-2; D is uncertain. CDR1 and CDR2 (germline): SEHNR, FQNEAQ (reference sequence). This CDR3 contains 14 residues. V was cut by 2 bases and J by 6 bases, with 13 bases left in between. CDR3 sequence: CASSLRSVPDGYTF. CDR3 DNA: TGTGCCAGCAGCTTACGGAGCGTACCGGATGGCTACACCTTC.

The chain has TRBV12-3 or TRBV12-4 and TRBJ1-5, with D uncertain. CDR3 length: 12 amino acids. V was shortened by 3 bases and J by 6 bases, with 6 bases between the two germline ends. The CDR3 spells CASSFSLQPQHF. The CDR3 coding sequence is TGTGCCAGCAGTTTCAGTCTTCAGCCCCAGCATTTT.

This sequence joins TRBV24-1 and TRBJ2-7; 8 bases agree with TRBD1. The CDR3 runs to 17 residues. V dropped 4 bases and J dropped 1; count of bases not matched to a gene: 11. Germline lookup yields CDR1 KGHDR and CDR2 SFDVKD. CDR3 region: CATSEKSRDRRSYEQYF. The CDR3, as DNA: TGTGCCACCAGTGAAAAATCCCGGGACAGGCGTTCCTACGAGCAGTACTTC.

This chain joins TRBV6-2 or TRBV6-3 and TRBJ2-5; 7 nucleotides agree with TRBD2. The germline V gene has CDR1 MNHEY and CDR2 SVGEGT. The CDR3 length is 15 residues. V was clipped by 8 bases and J by 5 bases; unmatched bases: 14. CDR3 amino acids: CASSPGGASSETQYF. In nucleotides, the CDR3 is TGTGCCAGCTCCCCGGGGGGAGCCTCCTCCGAGACCCAGTACTTC.

The chain uses TRBV6-5 and TRBJ1-5; D ambiguous. The V end lost 0 bases, the J end lost 1 base, and 7 bases lay between the germline ends. The CDR3 consists of 15 residues. From germline, CDR1 is MNHEY and CDR2 SVGAGI. CDR3 loop: CASSYSGESNQPQHF. CDR3 in DNA: TGTGCCAGCAGTTACTCGGGTGAGAGCAATCAGCCCCAGCATTTT.

The gene calls are TRBV7-2 and TRBJ2-3, with 14 bases matching TRBD2. The length of the CDR3 is 16 residues. Looked up from germline, CDR1 is SGHTA and CDR2 is FQGNSA. After removal of 1 base from V and 5 bases from J, the junction contained 2 bases not matched to a gene. CDR3 bases: TGTGCCAGCAGCTTAGGGACTAGCGGGGGGTTAGATACGCAGTATTTT. As protein: CASSLGTSGGLDTQYF.